The present entry profiles one TCR beta chain with its context. These data originate in a study of control samples from healthy donors and cancer patients. Here immunoSEQ multiplex PCR was the method, and the copy in TCRdb shows in-frame clones only, minus some. This sample has 110,000 to 150,000 clones; 70% to 90% occur once, and the top ten carry roughly 8.7%. Germline V lookup: CDR1 SGHKS, CDR2 YYEKEE (reference sequence). Trimming removed 4 bases from V and 0 bases from J, with 11 bases in between. This CDR3 comprises 15 residues. This chain connects TRBV5-5 to TRBJ1-3; D is unresolved. The TCR was taken from a woman aged 30 to 39 in good health. The sample consisted of blood. The CDR3 spells CASSQSRFSGNTIYF. Here the CDR3 DNA reads TGTGCCAGCAGCCAAAGTCGTTTCTCTGGAAACACCATATATTTT.